This T cell receptor beta chain was obtained from a study of cytomegalovirus exposure and HLA in healthy donors. Whole-study results and caveats: Subsequent analysis of the approximately 110 validation repertoires found a tendency for first-cohort TCR clusters to co-occur. Altogether, 150 to 200 TCR beta chains were recorded as cytomegalovirus-associated. Most TCR sequences showed up rarely, but some public TCRs showed up in many donors. Specificity for CMV antigens was confirmed in vitro for three of the CMV-associated chains.

TCRdb's table, derived via immunoSEQ multiplex PCR, lists solely in-frame clones and lacks some. The table records about 110,000 clones, roughly 87% of them present only once. Details on this clone: The antigen is undetermined.

Germline trimming cut 4 bases from V and 5 bases from J; bases unmatched to any gene: 5. The CDR3 runs to 13 residues. Per germline, CDR1 SGHNT and CDR2 YYREEE (reference sequence). The chain couples TRBV5-4 to TRBJ1-2, with TRBD1 matching over 7 bases. Material: PBMCs. This sequence originates from a woman aged 18-29 years in good health and CMV-seronegative. The CDR3 loop is CASSPGTEYGYTF. The CDR3 bases are TGTGCCAGCAGCCCCGGGACAGAATATGGCTACACCTTC.